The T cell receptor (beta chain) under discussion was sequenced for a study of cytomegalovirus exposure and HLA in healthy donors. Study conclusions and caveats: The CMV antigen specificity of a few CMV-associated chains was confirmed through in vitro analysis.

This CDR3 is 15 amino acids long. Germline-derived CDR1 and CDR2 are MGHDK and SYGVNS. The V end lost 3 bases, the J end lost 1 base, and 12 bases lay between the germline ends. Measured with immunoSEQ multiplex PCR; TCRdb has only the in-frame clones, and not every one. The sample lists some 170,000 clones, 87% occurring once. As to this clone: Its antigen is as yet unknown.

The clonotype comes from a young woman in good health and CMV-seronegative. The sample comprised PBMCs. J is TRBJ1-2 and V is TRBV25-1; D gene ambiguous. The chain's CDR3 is CASSDGGYLNYGYTF. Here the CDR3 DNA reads TGTGCCAGCAGTGATGGAGGGTACCTTAACTATGGCTACACCTTC.